The entry that follows covers one TCR beta chain sequence. Authors' analysis steps: Amplifying reference gene primers gave estimates of nucleated cell counts. Sequenced by immunoSEQ multiplex PCR; TCRdb stores in-frame clones only, minus some. V and J calls and clone size are copied from that table; D and trimming were computed from the DNA. Of approximately 150,000 clones listed, roughly 85% are singletons. These data come from a study of blood T cell repertoires in COVID-19. Study overall: Some COVID-19 samples were acute and others convalescent; all came from the United States, Italy and Spain.

Material: peripheral blood. This clonotype originated in a human donor with acute or convalescent COVID-19. The donor label of this sample is uncertain.

As DNA, the CDR3 is TGTGCCACCAGCAGAGGGAATCAGCCCCAGCATTTT. This encodes CATSRGNQPQHF. The chain combines TRBV25-1 with TRBJ1-5; D gene ambiguous. CDR1 is MGHDK and CDR2 is SYGVNS in the germline V gene. V lost 10 bases, J lost 4 bases, and 11 bases lay in between. The CDR3 consists of 12 residues.